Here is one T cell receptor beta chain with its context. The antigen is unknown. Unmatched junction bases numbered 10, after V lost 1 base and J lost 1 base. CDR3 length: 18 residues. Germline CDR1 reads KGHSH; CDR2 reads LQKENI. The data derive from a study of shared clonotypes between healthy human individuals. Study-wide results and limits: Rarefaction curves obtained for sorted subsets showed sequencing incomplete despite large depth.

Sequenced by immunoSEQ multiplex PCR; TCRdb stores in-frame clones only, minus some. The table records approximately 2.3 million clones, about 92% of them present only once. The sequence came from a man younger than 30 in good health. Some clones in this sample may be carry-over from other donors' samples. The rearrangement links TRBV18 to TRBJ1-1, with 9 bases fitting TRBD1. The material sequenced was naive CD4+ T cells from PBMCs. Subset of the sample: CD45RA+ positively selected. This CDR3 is CASSPQKTWGQGNTEAFF. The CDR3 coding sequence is TGTGCCAGCTCACCACAGAAAACTTGGGGACAGGGGAACACTGAAGCTTTCTTT.